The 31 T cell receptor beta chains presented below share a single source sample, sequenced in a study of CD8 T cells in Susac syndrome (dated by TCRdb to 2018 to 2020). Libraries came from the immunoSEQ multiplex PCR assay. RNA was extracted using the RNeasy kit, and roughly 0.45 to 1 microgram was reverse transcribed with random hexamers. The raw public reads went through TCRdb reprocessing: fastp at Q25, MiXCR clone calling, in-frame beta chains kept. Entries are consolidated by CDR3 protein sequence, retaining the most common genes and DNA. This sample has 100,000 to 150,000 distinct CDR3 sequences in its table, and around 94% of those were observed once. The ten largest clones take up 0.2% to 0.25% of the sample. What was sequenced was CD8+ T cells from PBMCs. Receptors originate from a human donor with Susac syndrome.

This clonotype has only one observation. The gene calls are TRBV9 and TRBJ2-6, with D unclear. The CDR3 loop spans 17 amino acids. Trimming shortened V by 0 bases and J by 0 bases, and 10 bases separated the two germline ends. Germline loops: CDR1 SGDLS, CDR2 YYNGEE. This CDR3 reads CASSVGLNRSGANVLTF. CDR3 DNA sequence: TGTGCCAGCAGCGTAGGGTTGAACCGCTCTGGGGCCAACGTCCTGACTTTC.

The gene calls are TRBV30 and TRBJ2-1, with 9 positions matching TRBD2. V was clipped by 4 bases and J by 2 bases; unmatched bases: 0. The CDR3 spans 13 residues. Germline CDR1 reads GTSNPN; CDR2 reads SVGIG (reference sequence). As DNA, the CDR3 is TGTGCCTGGACTAGCGGGGCCTACAATGAGCAGTTCTTC. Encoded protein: CAWTSGAYNEQFF.

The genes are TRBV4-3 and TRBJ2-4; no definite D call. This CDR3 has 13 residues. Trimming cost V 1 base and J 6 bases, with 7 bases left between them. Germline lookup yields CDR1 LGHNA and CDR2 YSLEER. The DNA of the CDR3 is TGCGCCAGCAGCCAAGCGGGTGGAAACATTCAGTACTTC. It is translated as CASSQAGGNIQYF.

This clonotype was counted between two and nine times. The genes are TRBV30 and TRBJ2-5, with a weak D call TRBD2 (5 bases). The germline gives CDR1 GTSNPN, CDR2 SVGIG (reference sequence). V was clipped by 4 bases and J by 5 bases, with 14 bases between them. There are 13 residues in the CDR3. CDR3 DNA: TGTGCCTGGAATCCGGCCCCGGGGGAGACCCAGTACTTC. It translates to CAWNPAPGETQYF.

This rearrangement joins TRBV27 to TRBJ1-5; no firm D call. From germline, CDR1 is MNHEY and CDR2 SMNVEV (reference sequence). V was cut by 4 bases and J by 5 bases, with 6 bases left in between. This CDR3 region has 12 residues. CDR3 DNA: TGTGCCAGCAGTTCCCCCGATCAGCCCCAGCATTTT. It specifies CASSSPDQPQHF.

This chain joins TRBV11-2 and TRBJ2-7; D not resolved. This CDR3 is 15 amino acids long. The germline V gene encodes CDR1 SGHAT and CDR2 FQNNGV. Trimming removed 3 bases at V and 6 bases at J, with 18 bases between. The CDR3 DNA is TGTGCCAGCAGCTTGAGACCCCTGAACGATGGCGAGCAGTACTTC. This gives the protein CASSLRPLNDGEQYF.

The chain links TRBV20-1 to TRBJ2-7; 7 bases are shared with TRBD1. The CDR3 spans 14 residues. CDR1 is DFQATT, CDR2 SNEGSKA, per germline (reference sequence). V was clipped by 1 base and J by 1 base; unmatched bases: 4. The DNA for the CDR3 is TGCAGTGCTAGAGGACAGGGCGGTTCCTACGAGCAGTACTTC. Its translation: CSARGQGGSYEQYF.

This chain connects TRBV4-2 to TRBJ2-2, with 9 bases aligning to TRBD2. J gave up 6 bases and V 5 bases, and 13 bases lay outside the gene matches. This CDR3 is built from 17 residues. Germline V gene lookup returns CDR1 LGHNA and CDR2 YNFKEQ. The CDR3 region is CASSLVGTSLSAGELFF. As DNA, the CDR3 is TGTGCCAGCAGCTTAGTAGGGACTAGCCTTTCGGCCGGGGAGCTGTTTTTT.

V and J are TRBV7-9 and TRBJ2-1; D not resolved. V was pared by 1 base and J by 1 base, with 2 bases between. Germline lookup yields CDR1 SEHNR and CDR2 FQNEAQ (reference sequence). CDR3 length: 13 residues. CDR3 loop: CASSLESYNEQFF. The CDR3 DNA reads TGTGCCAGCAGCTTAGAGTCCTACAATGAGCAGTTCTTC.

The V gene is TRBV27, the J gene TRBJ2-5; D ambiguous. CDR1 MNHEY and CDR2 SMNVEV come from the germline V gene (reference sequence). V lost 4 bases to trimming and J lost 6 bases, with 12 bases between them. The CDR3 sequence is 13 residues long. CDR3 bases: TGTGCCAGCAGTTCACGCCCATTGAAGACCCAGTACTTC. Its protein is CASSSRPLKTQYF.

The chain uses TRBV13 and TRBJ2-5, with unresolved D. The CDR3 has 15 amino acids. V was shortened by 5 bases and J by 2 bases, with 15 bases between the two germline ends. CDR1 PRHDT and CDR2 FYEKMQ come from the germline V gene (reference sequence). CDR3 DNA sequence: TGTGCCAGCAGCCCCAACCACGGCAGACAAGAGACCCAGTACTTC. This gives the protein CASSPNHGRQETQYF.

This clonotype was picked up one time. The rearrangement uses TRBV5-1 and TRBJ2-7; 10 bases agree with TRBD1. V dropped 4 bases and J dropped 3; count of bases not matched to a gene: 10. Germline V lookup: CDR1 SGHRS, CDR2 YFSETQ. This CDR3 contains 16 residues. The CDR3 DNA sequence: TGCGCCAGCAGCCCGGGACAGGGGCGGCCATACTACGAGCAGTACTTC. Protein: CASSPGQGRPYYEQYF.

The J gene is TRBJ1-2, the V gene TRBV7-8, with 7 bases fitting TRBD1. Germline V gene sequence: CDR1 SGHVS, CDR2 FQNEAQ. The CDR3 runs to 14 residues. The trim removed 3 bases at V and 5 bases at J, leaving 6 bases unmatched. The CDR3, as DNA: TGTGCCAGCAGCTTCGGGGGGACAGCTTATGGCTACACCTTC. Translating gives CASSFGGTAYGYTF.

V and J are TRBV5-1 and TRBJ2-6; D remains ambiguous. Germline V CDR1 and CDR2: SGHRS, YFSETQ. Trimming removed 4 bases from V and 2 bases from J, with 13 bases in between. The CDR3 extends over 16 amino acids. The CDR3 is CASSTDRPAGANVLTF. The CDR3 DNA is TGCGCCAGCAGCACCGACCGACCGGCTGGGGCCAACGTCCTGACTTTC. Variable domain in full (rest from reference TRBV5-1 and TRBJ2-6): KAGVTQTPRYLIKTRGQQVTLSCSPISGHRSVSWYQQTPGQGLQFLFEYFSETQRNKGNFPGRFSGRQFSNSRSEMNVSTLELGDSALYLCASSTDRPAGANVLTFGAGSRLTVL.

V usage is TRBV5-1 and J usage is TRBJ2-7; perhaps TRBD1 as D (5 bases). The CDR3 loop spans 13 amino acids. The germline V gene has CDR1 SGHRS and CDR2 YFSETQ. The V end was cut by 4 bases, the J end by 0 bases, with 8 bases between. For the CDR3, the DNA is TGCGCCAGCAGCGAGGACACCTCCTACGAGCAGTACTTC. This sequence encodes CASSEDTSYEQYF. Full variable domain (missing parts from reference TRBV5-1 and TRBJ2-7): KAGVTQTPRYLIKTRGQQVTLSCSPISGHRSVSWYQQTPGQGLQFLFEYFSETQRNKGNFPGRFSGRQFSNSRSEMNVSTLELGDSALYLCASSEDTSYEQYFGPGTRLTVT.

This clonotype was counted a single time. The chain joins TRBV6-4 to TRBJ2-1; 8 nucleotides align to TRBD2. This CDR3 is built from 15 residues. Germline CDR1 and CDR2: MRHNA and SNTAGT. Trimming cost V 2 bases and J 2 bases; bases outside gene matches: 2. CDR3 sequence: CASSDTSGPYNEQFF. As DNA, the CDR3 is TGTGCCAGCAGTGACACTAGCGGACCCTACAATGAGCAGTTCTTC.

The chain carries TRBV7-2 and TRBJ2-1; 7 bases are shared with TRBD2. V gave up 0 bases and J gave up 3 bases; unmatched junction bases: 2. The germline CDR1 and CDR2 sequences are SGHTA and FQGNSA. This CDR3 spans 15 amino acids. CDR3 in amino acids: CASSLAGGHYNEQFF. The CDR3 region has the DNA TGTGCCAGCAGCTTAGCGGGAGGGCACTACAATGAGCAGTTCTTC.

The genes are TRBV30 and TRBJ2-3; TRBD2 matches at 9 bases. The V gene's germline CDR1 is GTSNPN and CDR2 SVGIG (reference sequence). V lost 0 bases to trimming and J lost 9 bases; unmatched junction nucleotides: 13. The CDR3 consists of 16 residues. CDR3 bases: TGTGCCTGGAGTGTACTCAGGTCGCGGGGGGGGATGACGCAGTATTTT. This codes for CAWSVLRSRGGMTQYF.

CDR3 region: CASSLERTEAFF. For the CDR3, the DNA is TGTGCCAGCAGCTTGGAGCGGACTGAAGCTTTCTTT. The chain employs TRBV7-9 and TRBJ1-1; D gene uncertain. The germline CDR1 and CDR2 sequences are SEHNR and FQNEAQ (reference sequence). This CDR3 has 12 amino acids. Trimming took off 3 bases at V and 5 bases at J, with 7 bases between the two ends.

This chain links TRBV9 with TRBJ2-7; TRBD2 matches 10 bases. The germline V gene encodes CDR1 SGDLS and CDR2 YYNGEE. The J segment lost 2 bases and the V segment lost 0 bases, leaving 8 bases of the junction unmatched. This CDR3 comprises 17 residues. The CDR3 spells CASSVGASGGVTYEQYF. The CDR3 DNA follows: TGTGCCAGCAGCGTAGGGGCTAGCGGGGGCGTAACCTACGAGCAGTACTTC.

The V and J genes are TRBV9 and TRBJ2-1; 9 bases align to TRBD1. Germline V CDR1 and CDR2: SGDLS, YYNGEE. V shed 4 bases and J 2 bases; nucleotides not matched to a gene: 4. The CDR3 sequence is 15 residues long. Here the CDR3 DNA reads TGTGCCAGCAGCCCTCGGGACAGGGCCTACAATGAGCAGTTCTTC. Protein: CASSPRDRAYNEQFF.

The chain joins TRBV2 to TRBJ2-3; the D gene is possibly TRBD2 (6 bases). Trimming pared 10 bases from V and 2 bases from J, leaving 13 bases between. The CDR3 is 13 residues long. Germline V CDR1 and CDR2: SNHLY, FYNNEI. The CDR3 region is CATTGTDTDTQYF. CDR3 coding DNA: TGTGCCACCACCGGGACTGACACAGATACGCAGTATTTT.

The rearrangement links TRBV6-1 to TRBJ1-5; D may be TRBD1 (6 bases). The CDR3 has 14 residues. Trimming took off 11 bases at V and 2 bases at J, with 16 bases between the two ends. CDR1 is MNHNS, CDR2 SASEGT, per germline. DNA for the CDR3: TGTGCCTCCAGGTCGGGGGCGGGCAATCAGCCCCAGCATTTT. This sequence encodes CASRSGAGNQPQHF.

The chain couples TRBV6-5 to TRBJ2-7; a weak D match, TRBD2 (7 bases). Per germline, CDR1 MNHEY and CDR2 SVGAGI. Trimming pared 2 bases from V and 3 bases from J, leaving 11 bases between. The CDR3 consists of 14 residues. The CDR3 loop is CASSYGGALYEQYF. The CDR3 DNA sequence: TGTGCCAGCAGTTACGGGGGGGCCCTCTACGAGCAGTACTTC.

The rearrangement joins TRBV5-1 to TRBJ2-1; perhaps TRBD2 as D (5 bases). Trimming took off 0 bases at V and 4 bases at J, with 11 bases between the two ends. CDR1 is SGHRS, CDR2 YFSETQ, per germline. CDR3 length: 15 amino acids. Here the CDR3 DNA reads TGCGCCAGCAGCTTGGCGCGGGCTCTATACAATGAGCAGTTCTTC. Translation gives CASSLARALYNEQFF.

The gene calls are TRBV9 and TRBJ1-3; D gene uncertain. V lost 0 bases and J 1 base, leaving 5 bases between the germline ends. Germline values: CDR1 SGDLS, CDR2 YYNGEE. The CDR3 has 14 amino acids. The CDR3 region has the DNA TGTGCCAGCAGCGTAGGGCAGTCTGGAAACACCATATATTTT. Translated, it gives CASSVGQSGNTIYF.

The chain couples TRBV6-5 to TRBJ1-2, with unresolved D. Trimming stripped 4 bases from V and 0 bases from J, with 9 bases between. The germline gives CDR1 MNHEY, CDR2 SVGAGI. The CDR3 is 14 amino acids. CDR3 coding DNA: TGTGCCAGCAGTTTGGGCAGCCCTAACTATGGCTACACCTTC. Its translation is CASSLGSPNYGYTF.

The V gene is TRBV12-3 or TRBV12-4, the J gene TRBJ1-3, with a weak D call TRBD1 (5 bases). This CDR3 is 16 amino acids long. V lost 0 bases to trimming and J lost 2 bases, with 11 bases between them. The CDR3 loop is CASSLALGATGNTIYF. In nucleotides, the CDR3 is TGTGCCAGCAGTTTAGCGCTAGGGGCAACTGGAAACACCATATATTTT.

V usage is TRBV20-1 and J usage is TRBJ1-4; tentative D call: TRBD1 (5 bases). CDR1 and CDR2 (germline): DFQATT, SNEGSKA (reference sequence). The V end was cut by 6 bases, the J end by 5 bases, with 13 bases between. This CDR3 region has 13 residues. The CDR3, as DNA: TGCAGTGCCCATGACAGAGAGAATGAAAAACTGTTTTTT. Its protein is CSAHDRENEKLFF.

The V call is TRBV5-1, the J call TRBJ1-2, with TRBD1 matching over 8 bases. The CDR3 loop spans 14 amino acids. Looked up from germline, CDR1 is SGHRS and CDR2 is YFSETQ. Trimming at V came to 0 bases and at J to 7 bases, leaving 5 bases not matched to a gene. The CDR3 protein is CASSLVQGAIGYTF. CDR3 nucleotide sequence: TGCGCCAGCAGCTTGGTCCAGGGGGCGATTGGCTACACCTTC.

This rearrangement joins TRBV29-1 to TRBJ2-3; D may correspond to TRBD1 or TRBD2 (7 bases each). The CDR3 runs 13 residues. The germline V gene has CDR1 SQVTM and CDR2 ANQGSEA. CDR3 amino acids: CSPTSAQGGAQYF. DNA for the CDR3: TGCAGTCCAACTAGCGCCCAGGGGGGAGCGCAGTATTTT.